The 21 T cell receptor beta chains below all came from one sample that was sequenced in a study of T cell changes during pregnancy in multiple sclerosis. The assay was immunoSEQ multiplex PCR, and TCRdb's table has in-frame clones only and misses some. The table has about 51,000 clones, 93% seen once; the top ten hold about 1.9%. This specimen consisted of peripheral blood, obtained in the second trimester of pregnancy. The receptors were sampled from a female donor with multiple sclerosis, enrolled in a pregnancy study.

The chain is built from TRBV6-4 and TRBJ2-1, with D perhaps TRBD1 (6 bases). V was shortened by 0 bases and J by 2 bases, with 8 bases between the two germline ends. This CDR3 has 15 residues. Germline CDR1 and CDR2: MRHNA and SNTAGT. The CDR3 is CASSDSQGPYNEQFF. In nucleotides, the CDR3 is TGTGCCAGCAGTGACTCCCAGGGGCCCTACAATGAGCAGTTCTTC.

CDR3 sequence: CASSEAGGWGDNYGYTF. In nucleotides, the CDR3 is TGTGCCAGCAGTGAAGCGGGGGGGTGGGGGGATAACTATGGCTACACCTTC. The chain carries TRBV6-1 and TRBJ1-2, with D perhaps matching TRBD1 (5 bases). Germline loops: CDR1 MNHNS, CDR2 SASEGT. V shed 0 bases and J shed 1 base, with 15 bases lying between them. This CDR3 has 17 amino acids.

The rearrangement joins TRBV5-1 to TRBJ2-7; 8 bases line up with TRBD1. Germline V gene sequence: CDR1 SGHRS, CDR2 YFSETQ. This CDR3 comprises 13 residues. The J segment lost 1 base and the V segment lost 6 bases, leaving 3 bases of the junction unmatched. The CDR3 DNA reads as TGCGCCAGCAAAACAGGGGGTTCCTACGAGCAGTACTTC. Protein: CASKTGGSYEQYF. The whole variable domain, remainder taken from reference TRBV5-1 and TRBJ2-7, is KAGVTQTPRYLIKTRGQQVTLSCSPISGHRSVSWYQQTPGQGLQFLFEYFSETQRNKGNFPGRFSGRQFSNSRSEMNVSTLELGDSALYLCASKTGGSYEQYFGPGTRLTVT.

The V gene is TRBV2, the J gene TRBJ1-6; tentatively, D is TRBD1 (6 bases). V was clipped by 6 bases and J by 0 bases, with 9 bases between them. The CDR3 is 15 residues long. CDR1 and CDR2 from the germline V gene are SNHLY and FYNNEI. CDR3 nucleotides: TGTGCCAGCAGGGAACAGGGCTCCTATAATTCACCCCTCCACTTT. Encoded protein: CASREQGSYNSPLHF.

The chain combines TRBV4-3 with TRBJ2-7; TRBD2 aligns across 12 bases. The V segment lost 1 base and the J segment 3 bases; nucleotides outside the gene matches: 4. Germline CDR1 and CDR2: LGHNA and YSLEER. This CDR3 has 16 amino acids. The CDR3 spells CASSQAMTSGSYEQYF. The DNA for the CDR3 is TGCGCCAGCAGCCAAGCCATGACTAGCGGGAGCTACGAGCAGTACTTC.

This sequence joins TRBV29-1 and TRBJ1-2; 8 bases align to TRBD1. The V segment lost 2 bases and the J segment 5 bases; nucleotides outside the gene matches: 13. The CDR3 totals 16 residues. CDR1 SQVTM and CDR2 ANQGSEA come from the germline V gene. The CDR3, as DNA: TGCAGCGTTGAAAAGTACAGGGGGAGGGTGACGTATGGCTACACCTTC. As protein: CSVEKYRGRVTYGYTF.

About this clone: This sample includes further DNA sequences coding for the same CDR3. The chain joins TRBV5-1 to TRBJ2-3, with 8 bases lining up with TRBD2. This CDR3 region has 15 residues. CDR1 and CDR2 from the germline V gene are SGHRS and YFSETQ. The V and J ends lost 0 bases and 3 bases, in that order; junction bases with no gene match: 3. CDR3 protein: CASSLDGLATDTQYF. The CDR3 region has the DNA TGCGCCAGCAGCTTGGATGGACTAGCAACAGATACGCAGTATTTT.

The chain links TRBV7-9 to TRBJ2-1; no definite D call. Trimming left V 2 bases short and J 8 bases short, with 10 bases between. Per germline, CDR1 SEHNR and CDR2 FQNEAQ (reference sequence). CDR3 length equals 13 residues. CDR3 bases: TGTGCCAGCAGCTTACTTGATCCAGATGAGCAGTTCTTC. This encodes CASSLLDPDEQFF.

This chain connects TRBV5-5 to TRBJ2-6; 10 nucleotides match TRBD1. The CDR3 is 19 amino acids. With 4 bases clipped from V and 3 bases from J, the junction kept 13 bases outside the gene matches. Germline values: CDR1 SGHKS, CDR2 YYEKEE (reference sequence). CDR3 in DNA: TGTGCCAGCAGCAACGACGCGACAGGGGGCTTAGGTGGGGCCAACGTCCTGACTTTC. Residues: CASSNDATGGLGGANVLTF.

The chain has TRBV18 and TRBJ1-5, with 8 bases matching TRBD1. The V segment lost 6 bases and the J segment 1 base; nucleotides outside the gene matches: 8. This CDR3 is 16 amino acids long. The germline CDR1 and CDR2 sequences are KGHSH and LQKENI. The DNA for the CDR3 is TGTGCCAGCTCGTCCACGCAGGGGGCGAGCAATCAGCCCCAGCATTTT. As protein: CASSSTQGASNQPQHF.

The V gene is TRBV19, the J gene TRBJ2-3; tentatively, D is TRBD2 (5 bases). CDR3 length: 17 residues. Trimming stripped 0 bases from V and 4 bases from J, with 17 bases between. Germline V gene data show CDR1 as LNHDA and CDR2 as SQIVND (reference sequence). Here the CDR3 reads CASSIDRPGVGADTQYF. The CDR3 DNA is TGTGCCAGTAGTATAGACCGGCCCGGGGTGGGCGCAGATACGCAGTATTTT.

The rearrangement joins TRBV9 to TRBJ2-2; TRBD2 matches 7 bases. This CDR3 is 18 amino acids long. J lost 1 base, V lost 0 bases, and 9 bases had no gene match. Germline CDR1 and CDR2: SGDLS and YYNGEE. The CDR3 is CASSVDGTIAGNTGELFF. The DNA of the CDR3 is TGTGCCAGCAGCGTAGACGGGACGATAGCGGGGAACACCGGGGAGCTGTTTTTT.

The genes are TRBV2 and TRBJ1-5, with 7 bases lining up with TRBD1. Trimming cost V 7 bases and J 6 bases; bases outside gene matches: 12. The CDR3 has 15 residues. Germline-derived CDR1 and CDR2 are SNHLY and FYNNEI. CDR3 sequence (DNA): TGTGCCAGCACTCAATCAGGGGGGATGAGTCAGCCCCAGCATTTT. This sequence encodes CASTQSGGMSQPQHF.

CDR3 protein: CATSREGTGGKAFF. CDR3 nucleotide sequence: TGTGCCACCAGCAGAGAGGGGACAGGGGGCAAAGCTTTCTTT. J is TRBJ1-1 and V is TRBV15, with 12 bases identical to TRBD1. V lost 0 bases, J lost 9 bases, and 2 bases stayed unmatched. Germline V CDR1 and CDR2: LNHNV, YYDKDF (reference sequence). The CDR3 consists of 14 residues.

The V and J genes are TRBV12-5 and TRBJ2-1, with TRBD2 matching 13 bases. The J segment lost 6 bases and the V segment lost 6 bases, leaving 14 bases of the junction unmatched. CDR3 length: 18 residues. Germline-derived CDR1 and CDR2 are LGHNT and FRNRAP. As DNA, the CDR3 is TGTGCTAGTGGGGGGGGGACTAGCGGGATATTTTGGGCCAATGAGCAGTTCTTC. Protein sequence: CASGGGTSGIFWANEQFF.

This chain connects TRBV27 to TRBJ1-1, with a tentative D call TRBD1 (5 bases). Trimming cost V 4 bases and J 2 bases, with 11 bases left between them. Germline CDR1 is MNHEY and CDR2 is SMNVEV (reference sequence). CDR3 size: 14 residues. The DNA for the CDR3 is TGTGCCAGCAGTTCCAGGGTATACAACACTGAAGCTTTCTTT. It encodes CASSSRVYNTEAFF.

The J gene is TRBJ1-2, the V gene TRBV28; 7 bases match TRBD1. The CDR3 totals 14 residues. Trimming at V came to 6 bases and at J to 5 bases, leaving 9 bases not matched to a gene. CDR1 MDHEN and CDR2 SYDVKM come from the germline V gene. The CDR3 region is CASSSRDRMYGYTF. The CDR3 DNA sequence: TGTGCCAGCAGCAGCCGGGACAGAATGTATGGCTACACCTTC.

The CDR3 DNA follows: TGTGCCTGGAGTGTAGAACAGATCTATGGCTACACCTTC. It specifies CAWSVEQIYGYTF. This chain links TRBV30 with TRBJ1-2; D ambiguous. In germline, CDR1 is GTSNPN, CDR2 SVGIG (reference sequence). The CDR3 consists of 13 residues. The V gene lost 0 bases and the J gene lost 4 bases, with 9 bases spanning the gap.

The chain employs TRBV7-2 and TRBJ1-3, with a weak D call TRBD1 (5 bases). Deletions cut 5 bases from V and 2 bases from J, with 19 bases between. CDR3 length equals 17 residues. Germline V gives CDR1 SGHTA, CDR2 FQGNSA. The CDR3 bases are TGTGCCAGCAGCCGGTTGTTTAGAGGACAAGCTGGAAACACCATATATTTT. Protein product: CASSRLFRGQAGNTIYF. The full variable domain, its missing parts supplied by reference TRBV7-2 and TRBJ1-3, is GAGVSQSPSNKVTEKGKDVELRCDPISGHTALYWYRQSLGQGLEFLIYFQGNSAPDKSGLPSDRFSAERTGGSVSTLTIQRTQQEDSAVYLCASSRLFRGQAGNTIYFGEGSWLTVV.

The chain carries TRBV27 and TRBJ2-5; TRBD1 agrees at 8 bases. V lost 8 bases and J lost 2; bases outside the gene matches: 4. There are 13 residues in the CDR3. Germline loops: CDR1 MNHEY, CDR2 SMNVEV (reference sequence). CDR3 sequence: CASRRTGQETQYF. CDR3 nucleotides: TGTGCCAGCCGAAGGACAGGGCAAGAGACCCAGTACTTC.

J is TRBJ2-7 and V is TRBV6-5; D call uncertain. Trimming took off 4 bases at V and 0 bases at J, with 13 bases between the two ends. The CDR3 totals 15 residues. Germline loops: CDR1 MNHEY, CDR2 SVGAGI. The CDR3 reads CASSSAGDHSYEQYF. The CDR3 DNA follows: TGTGCCAGCAGTTCGGCAGGCGACCACTCCTACGAGCAGTACTTC.